This TCR beta chain was sequenced during a study of blood T cell repertoires in COVID-19. Study summary: Whether acute or convalescent, the COVID-19 samples came from the United States, Italy and Spain. The cDNA or gDNA used as material had been derived from T cells, B-cell-depleted T cells, or PBMCs.

The V and J ends lost 2 bases and 4 bases respectively, with 15 bases between them. This CDR3 spans 16 amino acids. The germline V gene encodes CDR1 SGHTA and CDR2 FQGTGA. A single count supports this clone. Recruited during active infection, patients (from Seattle) were subsequently followed longitudinally. As originally analysed: Scientists estimated how many nucleated cells there were by amplifying reference gene primers. Sequencing was performed with immunoSEQ multiplex PCR; in TCRdb, only in-frame clones are kept and a portion is missing. Clone size and the V and J calls come from that table; the DNA yielded D and trimming. In the table there are 150,000 to 170,000 clones, 80% to 90% of which are singletons.

The chain recombines TRBV7-3 with TRBJ2-1, with D possibly matching TRBD2 (6 bases). Sequenced: peripheral blood. The clonotype comes from an older woman with COVID-19, enrolled during active disease. CDR3 bases: TGTGCCAGCAGCTTAGAGGGGACTTTCACTTACAATGAGCAGTTCTTC. Protein: CASSLEGTFTYNEQFF.